Listed here is a single T cell receptor beta chain. What it binds is unknown. The data belong to a study of T cell repertoires in cytomegalovirus infection. Study information: In public TCR beta signatures, there were indications of both CMV infection and matching HLA type.

CDR1 is MNHEY, CDR2 SMNVEV, per germline (reference sequence). The CDR3 sequence is 14 residues long. Between the trimmed V and J ends, which lost 2 bases and 2 bases, there was a span of 10 bases. TCRdb called the reads again in MiXCR, with one record for every CDR3 protein. The table records hundreds of thousands of distinct CDR3 sequences, approximately 32% of them present only once. The study, taken as a whole, reports: Summed public TCR beta family frequency identified CMV carriers bearing the relevant HLA.

The chain is built from TRBV27 and TRBJ2-7; possibly TRBD1 for D (5 bases). This TCR was recovered from a human donor in good health (CMV status not recorded). Some clones in this sample may be carry-over from other donors' samples. Sequencing was done on a sample of PBMCs. The CDR3 coding sequence is TGTGCCAGCAGTTTAAGCCAGGGCGCCTACGAGCAGTACTTC. Translated: CASSLSQGAYEQYF.